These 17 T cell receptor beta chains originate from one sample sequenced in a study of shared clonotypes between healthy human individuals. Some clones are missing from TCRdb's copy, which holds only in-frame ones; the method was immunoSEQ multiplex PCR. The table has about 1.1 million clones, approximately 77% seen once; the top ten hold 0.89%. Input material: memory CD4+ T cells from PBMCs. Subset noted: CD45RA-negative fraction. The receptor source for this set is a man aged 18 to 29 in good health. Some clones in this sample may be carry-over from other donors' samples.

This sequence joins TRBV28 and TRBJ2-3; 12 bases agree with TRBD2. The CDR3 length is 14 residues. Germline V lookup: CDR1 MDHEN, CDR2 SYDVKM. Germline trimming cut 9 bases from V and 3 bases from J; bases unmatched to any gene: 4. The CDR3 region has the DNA TGTGCCAGTAGACTAGCGGGAGAGACAGATACGCAGTATTTT. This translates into CASRLAGETDTQYF.

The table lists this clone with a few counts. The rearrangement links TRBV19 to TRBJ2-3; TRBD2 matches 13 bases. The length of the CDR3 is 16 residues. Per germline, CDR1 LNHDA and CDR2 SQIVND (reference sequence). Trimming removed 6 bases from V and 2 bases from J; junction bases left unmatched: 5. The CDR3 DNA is TGTGCCAGTAGAAGGACTAGCGGGAGTTTCACAGATACGCAGTATTTT. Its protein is CASRRTSGSFTDTQYF.

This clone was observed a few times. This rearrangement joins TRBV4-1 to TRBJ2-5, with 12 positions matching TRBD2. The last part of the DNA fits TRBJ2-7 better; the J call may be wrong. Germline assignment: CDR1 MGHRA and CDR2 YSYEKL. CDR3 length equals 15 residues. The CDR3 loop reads CASSQTSGSLYEQYF. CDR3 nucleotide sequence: TGCGCCAGCAGCCAGACTAGCGGGAGCCTCTACGAGCAGTACTTC.

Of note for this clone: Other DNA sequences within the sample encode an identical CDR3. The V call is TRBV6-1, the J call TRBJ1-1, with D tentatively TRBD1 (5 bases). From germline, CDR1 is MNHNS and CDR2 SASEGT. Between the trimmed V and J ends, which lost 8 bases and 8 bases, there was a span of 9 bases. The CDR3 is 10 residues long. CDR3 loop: CASRNREAFF. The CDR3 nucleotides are TGTGCCAGCCGGAACAGGGAAGCTTTCTTT.

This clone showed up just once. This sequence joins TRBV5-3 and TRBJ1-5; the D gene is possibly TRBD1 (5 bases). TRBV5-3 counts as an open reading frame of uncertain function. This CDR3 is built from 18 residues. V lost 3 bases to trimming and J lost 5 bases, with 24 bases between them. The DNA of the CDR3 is TGTGCCAGAAGCTGGTCCCAACCGGGACGTCGATCAGATCAGCCCCAGCATTTT. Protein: CARSWSQPGRRSDQPQHF.

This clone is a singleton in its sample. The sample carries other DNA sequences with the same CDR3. As DNA, the CDR3 is TGTGCCAGCAGCGTAGCGGGAAACACTGAAGCTTTCTTT. It specifies CASSVAGNTEAFF. V usage is TRBV9 and J usage is TRBJ1-1, with D uncertain. CDR3 size: 13 residues. V was clipped by 0 bases and J by 2 bases, with 5 bases between them. CDR1 SGDLS and CDR2 YYNGEE come from the germline V gene. Full variable domain (outside the CDR3, taken from reference TRBV9 and TRBJ1-1): DSGVTQTPKHLITATGQRVTLRCSPRSGDLSVYWYQQSLDQGLQFLIQYYNGEERAKGNILERFSAQQFPDLHSELNLSSLELGDSALYFCASSVAGNTEAFFGQGTRLTVV.

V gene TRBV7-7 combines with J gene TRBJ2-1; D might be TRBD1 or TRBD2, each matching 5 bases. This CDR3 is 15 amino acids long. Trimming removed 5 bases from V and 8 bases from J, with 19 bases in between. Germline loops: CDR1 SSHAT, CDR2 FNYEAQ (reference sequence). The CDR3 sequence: CASSVGTLLVDEQFF. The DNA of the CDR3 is TGTGCCAGCAGCGTAGGGACCCTACTAGTCGATGAGCAGTTCTTC.

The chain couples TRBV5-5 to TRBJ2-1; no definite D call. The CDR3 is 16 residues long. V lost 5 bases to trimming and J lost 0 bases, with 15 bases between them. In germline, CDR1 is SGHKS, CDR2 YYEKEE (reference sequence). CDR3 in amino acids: CASRPQLVFSYNEQFF. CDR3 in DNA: TGTGCCAGCAGGCCGCAACTGGTTTTCTCCTACAATGAGCAGTTCTTC.

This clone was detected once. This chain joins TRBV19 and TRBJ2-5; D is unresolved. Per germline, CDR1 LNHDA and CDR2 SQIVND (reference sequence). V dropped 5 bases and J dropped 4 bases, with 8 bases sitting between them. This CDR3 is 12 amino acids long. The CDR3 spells CASSDHGETQYF. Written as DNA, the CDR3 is TGTGCCAGTAGTGATCATGGAGAGACCCAGTACTTC.

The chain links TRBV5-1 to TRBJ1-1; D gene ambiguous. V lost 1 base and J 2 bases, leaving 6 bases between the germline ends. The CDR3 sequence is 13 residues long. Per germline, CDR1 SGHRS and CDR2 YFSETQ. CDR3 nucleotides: TGCGCCAGCAGCTTGCCGGCTAACACTGAAGCTTTCTTT. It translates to CASSLPANTEAFF.

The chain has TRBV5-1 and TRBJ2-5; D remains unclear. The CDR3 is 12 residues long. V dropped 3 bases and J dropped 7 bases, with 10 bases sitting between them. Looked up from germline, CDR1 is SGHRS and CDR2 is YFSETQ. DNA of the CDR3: TGCGCCAGCAGCTGGTTAGATGGGACCCAGTACTTC. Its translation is CASSWLDGTQYF.

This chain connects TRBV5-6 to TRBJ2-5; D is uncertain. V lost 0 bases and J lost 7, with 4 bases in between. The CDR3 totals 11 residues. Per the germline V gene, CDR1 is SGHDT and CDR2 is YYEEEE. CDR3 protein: CASSLEGTQYF. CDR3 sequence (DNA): TGTGCCAGCAGCTTGGAGGGGACCCAGTACTTC.

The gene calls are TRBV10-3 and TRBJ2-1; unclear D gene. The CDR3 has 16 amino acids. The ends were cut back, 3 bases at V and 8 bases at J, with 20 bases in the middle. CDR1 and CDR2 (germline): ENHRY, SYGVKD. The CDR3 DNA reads TGTGCCATCAGTGATATGGGCATAACGCAAGCCCATGAGCAGTTCTTC. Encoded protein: CAISDMGITQAHEQFF.

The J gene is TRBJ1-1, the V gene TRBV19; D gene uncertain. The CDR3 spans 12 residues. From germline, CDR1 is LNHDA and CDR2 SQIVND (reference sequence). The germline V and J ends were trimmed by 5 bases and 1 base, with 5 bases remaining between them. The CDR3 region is CASSERNTEAFF. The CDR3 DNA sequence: TGTGCCAGTAGTGAGAGGAACACTGAAGCTTTCTTT.

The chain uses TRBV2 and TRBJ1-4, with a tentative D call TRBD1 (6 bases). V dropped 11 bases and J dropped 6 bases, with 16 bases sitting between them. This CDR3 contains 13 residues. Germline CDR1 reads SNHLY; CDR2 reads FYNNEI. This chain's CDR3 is CAGSKGGYEKLFF. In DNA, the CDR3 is TGTGCCGGGAGTAAAGGGGGGTATGAAAAACTGTTTTTT.

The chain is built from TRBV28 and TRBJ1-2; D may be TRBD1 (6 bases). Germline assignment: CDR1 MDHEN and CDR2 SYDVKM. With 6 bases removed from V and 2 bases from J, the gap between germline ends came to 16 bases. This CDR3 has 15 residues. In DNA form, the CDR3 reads TGTGCCAGCAGGAAGGGGGGGCCGTTAAACTATGGCTACACCTTC. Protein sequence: CASRKGGPLNYGYTF.

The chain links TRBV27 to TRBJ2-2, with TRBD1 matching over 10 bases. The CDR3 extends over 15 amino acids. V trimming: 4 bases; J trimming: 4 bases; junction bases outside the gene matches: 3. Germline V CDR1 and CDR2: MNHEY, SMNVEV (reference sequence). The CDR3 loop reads CASSSRQGATGELFF. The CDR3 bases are TGTGCCAGCAGTTCCAGACAGGGGGCCACCGGGGAGCTGTTTTTT.